The 20 T cell receptor beta chains reported below all come from one sample, sequenced in a study of blood T cell repertoires in COVID-19. Libraries were prepared by immunoSEQ multiplex PCR; TCRdb keeps only in-frame clonotypes and omits some of them. This table has a few hundred thousand clones, around 86% appearing once. Sequencing was carried out using peripheral blood. Receptors were obtained from a middle-aged woman who had recovered from COVID-19.

The chain is built from TRBV5-1 and TRBJ2-1; TRBD1 aligns across 7 bases. Germline V gene data show CDR1 as SGHRS and CDR2 as YFSETQ. The CDR3 is made up of 14 amino acids. J lost 8 bases, V lost 0 bases, and 5 bases had no gene match. CDR3 nucleotides: TGCGCCAGCAGCTTGGGGCTAGGGGGCGATGAGCAGTTCTTC. Translating it yields CASSLGLGGDEQFF.

This sequence joins TRBV2 and TRBJ2-7; 11 bases map to TRBD2. The V gene end was trimmed by 4 bases and the J gene end by 7 bases; junction bases not matched to a gene: 6. Looked up from germline, CDR1 is SNHLY and CDR2 is FYNNEI. CDR3 length equals 14 residues. CDR3: CASSAIAGGWEQYF. The CDR3 bases are TGTGCCAGCAGTGCCATAGCGGGAGGGTGGGAGCAGTACTTC.

This chain uses TRBV27 with TRBJ2-7, with 7 bases that match TRBD1. This CDR3 comprises 14 residues. Trimming at V came to 5 bases and at J to 6 bases, leaving 10 bases not matched to a gene. CDR1 is MNHEY and CDR2 is SMNVEV in the germline V gene (reference sequence). CDR3 DNA: TGTGCCAGCAGTAGAGGGACAGATGGGGGCGAGCAGTACTTC. Protein product: CASSRGTDGGEQYF.

The rearrangement links TRBV9 to TRBJ2-7; 8 positions match TRBD2. V lost 0 bases to trimming and J lost 7 bases; unmatched junction nucleotides: 3. In germline, CDR1 is SGDLS, CDR2 YYNGEE. The CDR3 loop spans 13 amino acids. The CDR3 here is CASSVDGRGEQYF. CDR3 bases: TGTGCCAGCAGCGTAGACGGGAGGGGGGAGCAGTACTTC.

The chain carries TRBV21-1 and TRBJ2-1; whether TRBD2, the table's D call, matches the DNA was not checked. TRBV21-1 is recorded as a pseudogene. The CDR3 length is 18 residues. CDR3 DNA: TGTGCCAGCACGAGGGCCTATTGGCCTCCTCGGTCCTACAATGAGCAGTTCTTC. This gives the protein CASTRAYWPPRSYNEQFF.

This chain joins TRBV7-9 and TRBJ1-2; tentative D call: TRBD1 (6 bases). The CDR3 runs 12 residues. V lost 11 bases and J lost 4, with 14 bases in between. CDR1 is SEHNR, CDR2 FQNEAQ, per germline (reference sequence). The chain's CDR3 is CAVTRGGYGYTF. CDR3 nucleotide sequence: TGTGCCGTAACCAGGGGCGGCTATGGCTACACCTTC.

The chain uses TRBV4-2 and TRBJ2-3; D might be TRBD2 (6 bases). The germline gives CDR1 LGHNA, CDR2 YNFKEQ. Trimming took 0 bases from V and 4 from J, leaving 14 bases between them. The CDR3 length is 16 residues. The CDR3 region is CASSQDSGGIPDTQYF. CDR3 in DNA: TGTGCCAGCAGCCAAGATAGCGGCGGGATCCCAGATACGCAGTATTTT.

The V gene is TRBV10-3, the J gene TRBJ2-5; 11 positions match TRBD2. Germline assignment: CDR1 ENHRY and CDR2 SYGVKD. This CDR3 spans 16 amino acids. With V trimmed by 11 bases and J by 4 bases, 15 bases remained unmatched. The CDR3 DNA reads as TGTGCCCCCTACAAAACGGGACTAGCGGCAGGAGAGACCCAGTACTTC. Encoded protein: CAPYKTGLAAGETQYF.

The chain recombines TRBV9 with TRBJ2-2, with a weak D call TRBD1 (6 bases). V was pared by 3 bases and J by 3 bases, with 12 bases between. Germline CDR1 and CDR2: SGDLS and YYNGEE. This CDR3 is 15 amino acids long. The CDR3 DNA is TGTGCCAGCAGCGCCAGGGACACCTACACCGGGGAGCTGTTTTTT. As protein: CASSARDTYTGELFF.

The chain uses TRBV29-1 and TRBJ2-5, with 8 nucleotides matching TRBD2. V lost 3 bases to trimming and J lost 7 bases; unmatched junction nucleotides: 13. Germline values: CDR1 SQVTM, CDR2 ANQGSEA. The CDR3 contains 15 residues. The CDR3 protein is CSVELLGSGVLTQYF. The CDR3 DNA reads as TGCAGCGTTGAGCTCCTTGGTAGCGGGGTGCTGACCCAGTACTTC.

The DNA for the CDR3 is TGTGCCAGCAGTTTCTTGACAGGGGTGAACAATGAGCAGTTCTTC. Its translation: CASSFLTGVNNEQFF. The chain recombines TRBV27 with TRBJ2-1; 8 bases line up with TRBD1. Germline loops: CDR1 MNHEY, CDR2 SMNVEV (reference sequence). Trimming removed 3 bases from V and 5 bases from J; junction bases left unmatched: 6. There are 15 residues in the CDR3.

V gene TRBV2 combines with J gene TRBJ2-3, with D possibly being TRBD2 (7 bases). Germline assignment: CDR1 SNHLY and CDR2 FYNNEI. Trimming stripped 7 bases from V and 3 bases from J, with 17 bases between. The CDR3 loop spans 15 amino acids. The CDR3 nucleotides read TGTGCCAGCACGGGGGCGGGAGAAAGAACAGATACGCAGTATTTT. This codes for CASTGAGERTDTQYF.

The V and J genes are TRBV28 and TRBJ2-1, with TRBD2 matching 9 bases. This CDR3 is built from 15 residues. The germline V gene has CDR1 MDHEN and CDR2 SYDVKM. The junction had 8 bases not matched to a gene; V was cut back by 4 bases and J by 7 bases. CDR3 protein: CASSSPAGGPNEQFF. In DNA, the CDR3 is TGTGCCAGCAGTTCCCCTGCGGGAGGGCCGAATGAGCAGTTCTTC.

The gene calls are TRBV6-5 and TRBJ1-1; 8 bases fit TRBD1. The germline CDR1 and CDR2 sequences are MNHEY and SVGAGI. This CDR3 has 13 residues. The V gene end was trimmed by 6 bases and the J gene end by 4 bases; junction bases not matched to a gene: 4. The CDR3 DNA reads TGTGCCAGCAGCGCCACAGGGGGCACTGAAGCTTTCTTT. This translates into CASSATGGTEAFF.

The chain links TRBV3-1 (or the pseudogene TRBV3-2) to TRBJ2-7; possibly TRBD1 for D (6 bases). The V gene lost 10 bases and the J gene lost 6 bases, with 19 bases spanning the gap. Per the germline V gene, CDR1 is LGHDT and CDR2 is YNNKEL (reference sequence). The CDR3 length is 13 residues. The CDR3 DNA reads as TGTGCCACCGCAGCCAGGGGACGAGGCGAGCAGTACTTC. It is translated as CATAARGRGEQYF.

This clone turned up a few times. The CDR3 loop is CASNPGSYSQETQYF. The DNA of the CDR3 is TGTGCCAGCAATCCCGGGTCTTACTCTCAAGAGACCCAGTACTTC. The chain carries TRBV2 and TRBJ2-5, with no clear D. Germline loops: CDR1 SNHLY, CDR2 FYNNEI. V lost 7 bases to trimming and J lost 2 bases, with 17 bases between them. This CDR3 is 15 amino acids long.

The chain has TRBV7-4 and TRBJ2-3; 7 bases agree with TRBD2. The CDR3 has 13 amino acids. Looked up from germline, CDR1 is SGHVT and CDR2 is SQSDAQ. Trimming at V came to 11 bases and at J to 6 bases, leaving 11 bases not matched to a gene. This chain's CDR3 is CALRGGRRDTQYF. CDR3 sequence (DNA): TGTGCCCTGAGGGGCGGGAGACGTGATACGCAGTATTTT.

This chain links TRBV7-6 with TRBJ2-3; TRBD1 matches at 8 bases. CDR3 length: 16 residues. Germline V CDR1 and CDR2: SGHVS, FNYEAQ. V lost 1 base and J lost 3; bases outside the gene matches: 6. The CDR3 DNA reads as TGTGCCAGCAGCTTAGGTATAGGACAGGGTACAGATACGCAGTATTTT. Its protein is CASSLGIGQGTDTQYF.

CDR3 DNA sequence: TGTGCCACCAGCAGAGGGACTAGCGCCGGGCCTACGCAGTATTTT. This translates into CATSRGTSAGPTQYF. The genes are TRBV15 and TRBJ2-3; 9 nucleotides line up with TRBD2. The CDR3 has 15 residues. The germline gives CDR1 LNHNV, CDR2 YYDKDF (reference sequence). Trimming at V came to 1 base and at J to 8 bases, leaving 7 bases not matched to a gene.

The CDR3 is CASSNQQGFSYEQYF. Written as DNA, the CDR3 is TGTGCCAGCAGCAATCAACAGGGGTTTTCGTACGAGCAGTACTTC. This rearrangement joins TRBV21-1 to TRBJ2-7; the D call TRBD1 from the table was never checked on the DNA. TRBV21-1 is described as a pseudogene. The CDR3 has 15 residues.